This T cell receptor beta chain was observed in a study of blood T cell repertoires in COVID-19. Background on the study: Italy, Spain and the United States were the sources of the convalescent and acute COVID-19 samples. T cells, B-cell-depleted T cells, or PBMCs supplied cDNA or gDNA.

Only one count was recorded for this clone. In germline, CDR1 is SGHNT, CDR2 YENEEA. CDR3 length: 16 residues. V trimming: 5 bases; J trimming: 5 bases; junction bases outside the gene matches: 11. Authors' processing steps: How many nucleated cells were present was estimated from reference gene primer amplification. Here immunoSEQ multiplex PCR was the method, and the copy in TCRdb shows in-frame clones only, minus some. The D gene and trimming were derived from the DNA, and the V and J assignments and clone size from that table. The sample includes over 150,000 clones, approximately 84% of them seen just once.

The gene calls are TRBV11-3 and TRBJ2-1; 8 bases agree with TRBD1. This receptor was identified in a man between 18 and 35 years old with active or convalescent COVID-19. The sample comprised peripheral blood. CDR3 protein: CASSPTGQGSNNEQFF. The CDR3 nucleotides are TGTGCCAGCAGCCCCACAGGACAGGGTTCCAACAATGAGCAGTTCTTC.